What follows is one T cell receptor (beta chain) and its context. Its antigen is still unknown. These data originate in a study of T cells in Graves' hyperthyroidism and ophthalmopathy. Authors of the study amplified TCR beta CDR3 regions from RNA transcripts. During a first-round RT-PCR of the TCR CDR3, the HTBI primer set was used. MiXCR, applied by TCRdb to the multiplex PCR reads, yields one record per CDR3 protein. The sample yields over 500,000 distinct CDR3 sequences, 14% seen once. Disease duration under 2 months; hyperthyroidism patients were aged 18 to 65. For the diagnoses, clinical symptoms, serum thyroxine and TRAb, thyroid ultrasound and orbital computed tomography were used. Notes on the study in general: Through a model of 13 V-J features, ophthalmopathy was separated from stable hyperthyroidism.

The CDR3 length is 14 residues. The V gene lost 1 base and the J gene lost 3 bases, with 7 bases spanning the gap. Germline V gene lookup returns CDR1 LGHDT and CDR2 YNNKEL (reference sequence). Source material: blood. The V and J genes are TRBV3-1 and TRBJ2-1; TRBD2 might be the D (5 bases). The TCR originated in a woman in her 40s with Graves' hyperthyroidism. CDR3 loop: CASSQGRDYNEQFF. In nucleotides, the CDR3 is TGTGCCAGCAGCCAAGGCCGGGACTACAATGAGCAGTTCTTC.